The present TCR beta chain was sequenced within a study of CD8+CD57+ T cells in acquired aplastic anemia. The study, taken as a whole, reports: Patients and healthy controls showed no significant CD8+ Simpson's diversity difference.

Points on this clonotype: Antigen specificity is unknown.

Trimming took 5 bases from V and 8 from J; bases not matched to a gene: 4. Germline loops: CDR1 DFQATT, CDR2 SNEGSKA (reference sequence). This CDR3 is built from 13 residues. All patients picked for sequencing had shown, by flow cytometry, an expansion of CD8+CD57+ cells. Acquired aplastic anemia of severe grade affected all patients. Among the patients, none had received any therapy at the time of blood sampling. Genomic DNA served as template for TCR beta VDJ and CDR3 profiling. TCRdb itself ran the reads through MiXCR, one entry per CDR3 protein. In the table there are some 160,000 distinct CDR3 sequences, less than 60% of which are singletons.

This sequence originates from a human donor with aplastic anemia. V is TRBV20-1 and J is TRBJ1-6; 9 bases are a match to TRBD1. Sequenced: sorted CD4+, CD8+, or CD8+CD57+ T cells (not recorded which) from PBMCs. As DNA, the CDR3 is TGCAGTGCTGGCCGGGACAGGGATTCACCCCTCCACTTT. Translation gives CSAGRDRDSPLHF.